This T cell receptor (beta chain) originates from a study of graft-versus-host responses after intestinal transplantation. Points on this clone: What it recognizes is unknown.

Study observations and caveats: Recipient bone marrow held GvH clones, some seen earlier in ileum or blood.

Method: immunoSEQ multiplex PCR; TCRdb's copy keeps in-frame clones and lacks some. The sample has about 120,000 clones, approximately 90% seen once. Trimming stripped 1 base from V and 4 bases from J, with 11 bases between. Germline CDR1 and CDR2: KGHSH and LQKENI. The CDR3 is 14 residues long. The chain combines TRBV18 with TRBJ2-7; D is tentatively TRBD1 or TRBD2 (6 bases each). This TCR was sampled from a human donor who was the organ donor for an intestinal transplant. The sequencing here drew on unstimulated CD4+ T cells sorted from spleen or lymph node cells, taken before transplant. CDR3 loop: CASSPRTGTYEQYF. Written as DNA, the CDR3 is TGTGCCAGCTCACCACGAACAGGGACTTACGAGCAGTACTTC.